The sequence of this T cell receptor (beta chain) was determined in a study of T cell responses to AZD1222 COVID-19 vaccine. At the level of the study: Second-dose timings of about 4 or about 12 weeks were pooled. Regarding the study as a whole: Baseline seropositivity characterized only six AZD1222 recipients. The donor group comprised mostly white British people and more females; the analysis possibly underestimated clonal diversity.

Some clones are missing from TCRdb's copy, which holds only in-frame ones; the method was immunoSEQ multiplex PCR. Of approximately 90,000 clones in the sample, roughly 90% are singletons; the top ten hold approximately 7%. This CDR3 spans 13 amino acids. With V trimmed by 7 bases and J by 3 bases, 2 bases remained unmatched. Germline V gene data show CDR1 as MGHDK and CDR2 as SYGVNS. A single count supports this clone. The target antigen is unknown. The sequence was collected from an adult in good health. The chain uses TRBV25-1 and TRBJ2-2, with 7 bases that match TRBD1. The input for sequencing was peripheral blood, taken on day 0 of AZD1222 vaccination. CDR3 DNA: TGTGCCAGCAAAGGGACAGACACCGGGGAGCTGTTTTTT. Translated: CASKGTDTGELFF.